This T cell receptor beta chain was captured in a study of regulatory T cells in long-lasting Graves disease (dated by TCRdb to the early 2020s). A note on the overall study: Newly diagnosed Graves' disease patients had taken antithyroid drugs for less than 3 months. This study used TCR sequencing and RNA sequencing of peripheral blood to compare persistent Graves' disease patients against newly diagnosed Graves' disease patients. The study took place in China and was registered as a clinical trial. A total of roughly 33 samples underwent TCR sequencing: about 13 from persistent and 20 from newly diagnosed Graves' disease patients. The full study reports these points: Persistent disease showed preferential use of TRBV28, TRBJ1-2 and TRBJ2-5, whereas newly diagnosed disease favored TRBV20-1 and TRBJ2-1. More public clonotypes were shared among persistent patients (approximately 3,000) than among newly diagnosed patients (roughly 1,000). Because the primary lesion, thyroid tissue, could not be accessed, the study looked at peripheral blood alone. Sequencing and analysis were restricted to the TCR beta chain. As a limitation, the authors acknowledged that the small sample size may reduce accuracy. Lower TCR Shannon entropy and fewer highly expanded clones were observed in persistent Graves' disease patients than in newly diagnosed patients, which suggested clonal expansion.

The method behind the library was multiplex PCR. The reads were generated on an Illumina HiSeq 4000. TCR beta libraries were built with iRepertoire HTBI primers and Arm-PCR amplification of CDR3 regions. Before sequencing, the PCR products underwent gel purification. In the source study's methods: Across samples, about 64 TRBV and 12 to 15 TRBJ segments were identified and used for gene usage analysis of CDR3 amino acid clonotypes. COPE and FqMerger were used to merge the filtered high-quality paired reads into contigs. BLAST was used to align contigs to IMGT TRBV, TRBD and TRBJ reference genes, with CDR3 defined following IMGT. Any clonotype with a frequency above 0.1% was counted as a highly expanded clone. Shannon entropy served as the measure of repertoire diversity, while the Gini coefficient captured V-J evenness. Clonotypes shared by more than one individual were considered public. TCRdb took the public reads, trimmed them with fastp at Q25, ran MiXCR for clone calling and kept in-frame beta chains. Identical CDR3 protein sequences are pooled into one entry, listed with their most common genes and DNA. The authors' filters were not applied to this entry. Across this sample there are about 240,000 distinct CDR3 sequences, with 20% to 25% seen only once. Jointly, the top ten make up around 13% of the sample.

With regard to this clonotype: What antigen it recognizes has not been identified. The input lacks base qualities; no much larger clone sits a single base away.

V and J lose 1 base and 4 bases, and a span of 10 bases separates them. The CDR3 contains 14 residues, cysteine and phenylalanine counted. The only DNA kept is the CDR3, 42 bases in frame from the first base. Based on the germline V gene, the CDR1 and CDR2 sequences are SGHVS and FNYEAQ. Read against the paper, the sample's time point label means: newly diagnosed GD, antithyroid drugs for less than 3 months. For both TCR sequencing and RNA sequencing, RNA was extracted from PBMCs using TRIzol. Graves' disease was diagnosed according to American Thyroid Association guidelines. Recruitment of patients was carried out at an endocrinology department in Xi'an, China. From each patient, approximately 10 milliliters of peripheral blood was collected into an EDTA anticoagulant tube. Ficoll Paque Plus density gradient separation was used to isolate PBMCs, and no additional T cell sorting was done. An Agilent 2100 Bioanalyzer and agarose gel were used to check RNA quality, and a NanoDrop 2000 was used to measure RNA concentration.

This receptor was obtained from a female donor with Graves disease. The sequences come from peripheral blood mononuclear cells (PBMCs), collected at new diagnosis, from a patient treated with antithyroid drugs. The chain is encoded by TRBV7-6 joined to TRBJ2-5, with no confidently assigned D gene. The DNA sequence is as follows: TGTGCCAGCAGCTTAGTCGGACCCCGAGAGACCCAGTACTTC. Its amino acids are CASSLVGPRETQYF.